This T cell receptor (beta chain) was captured in a study of cytomegalovirus exposure and HLA in healthy donors. General study results and limits: Presence/absence analyses treated sequencing depth as roughly uniform across donors. The study designated 150 to 200 TCR beta chains cytomegalovirus-associated. Analysis performed later found more than 15,000 TCR beta sequences associated with HLA alleles at 0.05 false discovery rate. Reports described diagnosis of cytomegalovirus status by the classifier as highly specific and sensitive.

Amplification used 60 Vbeta primers and 13 Jbeta primers. The protocol was immunoSEQ multiplex PCR, while the TCRdb copy is restricted to in-frame clones and leaves out a portion. Among under 300,000 clones, about nine tenths were seen once, and the ten largest hold 1.7%. With respect to this clone: The antigen is undetermined.

Germline V gives CDR1 MGHRA, CDR2 YSYEKL. J was trimmed by 11 bases and V by 6 bases; bases with no gene match: 11. This CDR3 spans 13 amino acids. This clonotype was obtained from a girl aged 2 to 10 in good health and CMV-seronegative. The source material was PBMCs. The chain links TRBV4-1 to TRBJ1-1; 8 bases agree with TRBD1. The CDR3 DNA reads TGCGCCAGCAGTACACAGGGGGAAGCGCTGGCTTTCTTT. This encodes CASSTQGEALAFF.